The present TCR beta chain was sequenced within a study of blood T cells in healthy people across ages. Study-wide results and limits: Using unsorted PBMCs precluded a conclusive naive versus antigen-experienced comparison.

The V and J ends lost 9 bases and 4 bases respectively, with 15 bases between them. The CDR3 has 13 amino acids. This clonotype appeared a few times. Antigen unknown. Primers used in a second PCR of roughly 7 to 12 cycles were a sample-barcoded 5' primer and a J-beta primer mix. Each CDR3 protein gets one entry after TCRdb re-called the 5' RACE reads with MiXCR. The repertoire holds fewer than 2 million distinct CDR3 sequences, with roughly 43% as singletons. The receptor's source is a human donor in good health. The gene calls are TRBV12-3 or TRBV12-4 and TRBJ1-2; D gene unclear. The source material was blood. CDR3 sequence: CASGPGGFYGYTF. The CDR3 nucleotides are TGTGCCAGTGGACCGGGAGGTTTCTATGGCTACACCTTC.